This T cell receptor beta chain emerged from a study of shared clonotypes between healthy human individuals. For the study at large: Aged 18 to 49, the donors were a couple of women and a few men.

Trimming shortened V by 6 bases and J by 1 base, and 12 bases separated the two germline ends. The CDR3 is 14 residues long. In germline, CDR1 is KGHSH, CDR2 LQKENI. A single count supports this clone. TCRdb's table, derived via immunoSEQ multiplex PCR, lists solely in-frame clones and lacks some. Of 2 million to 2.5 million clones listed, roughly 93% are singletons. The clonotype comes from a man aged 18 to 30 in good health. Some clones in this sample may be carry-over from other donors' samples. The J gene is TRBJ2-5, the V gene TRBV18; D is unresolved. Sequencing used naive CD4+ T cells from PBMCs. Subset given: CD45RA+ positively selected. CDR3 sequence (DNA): TGTGCCAGCTCCCCGGGTGGTTTCCAAGAGACCCAGTACTTC. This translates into CASSPGGFQETQYF.